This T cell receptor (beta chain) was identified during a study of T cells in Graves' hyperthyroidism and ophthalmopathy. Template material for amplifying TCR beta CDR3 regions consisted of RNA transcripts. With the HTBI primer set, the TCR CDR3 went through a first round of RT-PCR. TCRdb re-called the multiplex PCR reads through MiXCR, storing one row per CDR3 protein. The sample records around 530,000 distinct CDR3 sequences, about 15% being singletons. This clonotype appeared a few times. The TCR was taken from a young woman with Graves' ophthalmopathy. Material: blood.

DNA of the CDR3: TGTGCCAGTAGTGCCACAGGGGTTGTTGGCAATCAGCCCCAGCATTTT. It encodes CASSATGVVGNQPQHF. The rearrangement uses TRBV19 and TRBJ1-5, with 7 bases fitting TRBD1. The junction had 9 bases not matched to a gene; V was cut back by 5 bases and J by 2 bases. CDR1 and CDR2 from the germline V gene are LNHDA and SQIVND (reference sequence). This CDR3 region has 16 residues.